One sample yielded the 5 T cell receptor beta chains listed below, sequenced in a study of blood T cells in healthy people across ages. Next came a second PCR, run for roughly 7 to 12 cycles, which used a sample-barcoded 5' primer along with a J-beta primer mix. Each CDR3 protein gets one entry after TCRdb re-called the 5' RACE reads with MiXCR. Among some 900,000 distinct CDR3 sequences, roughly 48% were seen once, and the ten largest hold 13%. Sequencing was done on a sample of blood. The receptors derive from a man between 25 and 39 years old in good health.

The CDR3 here is CASSQRRDTQYF. For the CDR3, the DNA is TGTGCCAGCAGTCAAAGGAGAGATACGCAGTATTTT. This sequence joins TRBV6-2 or TRBV6-3 and TRBJ2-3; no firm D call. The V and J ends lost 5 bases and 5 bases respectively, with 8 bases between them. The germline V gene has CDR1 MNHEY and CDR2 SVGEGT. This CDR3 is built from 12 residues.

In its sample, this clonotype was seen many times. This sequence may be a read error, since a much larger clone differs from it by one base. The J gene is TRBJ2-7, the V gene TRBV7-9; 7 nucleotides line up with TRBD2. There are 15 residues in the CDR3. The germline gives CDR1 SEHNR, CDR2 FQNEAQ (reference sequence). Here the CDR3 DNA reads TGTGCCAGCAGCTTAGATGGCGGGGGTCCCTATGAGCAGTACTTC. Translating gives CASSLDGGGPYEQYF.

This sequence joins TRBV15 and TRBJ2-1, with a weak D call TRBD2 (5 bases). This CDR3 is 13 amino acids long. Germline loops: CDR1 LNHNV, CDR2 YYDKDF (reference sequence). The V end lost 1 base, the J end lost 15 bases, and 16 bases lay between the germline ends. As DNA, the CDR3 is TGTGCCACCAGCAGAGCTAACCGGGATTCGGGGTTCTTC. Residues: CATSRANRDSGFF.

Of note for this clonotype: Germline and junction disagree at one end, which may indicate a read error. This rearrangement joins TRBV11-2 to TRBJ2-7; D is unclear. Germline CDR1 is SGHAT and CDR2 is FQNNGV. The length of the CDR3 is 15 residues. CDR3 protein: CASSLEAATFYEQYF. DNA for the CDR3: TGTGCCAGCAGCTTAGAGGCAGCAACCTTCTACGAGCAGTACTTT.

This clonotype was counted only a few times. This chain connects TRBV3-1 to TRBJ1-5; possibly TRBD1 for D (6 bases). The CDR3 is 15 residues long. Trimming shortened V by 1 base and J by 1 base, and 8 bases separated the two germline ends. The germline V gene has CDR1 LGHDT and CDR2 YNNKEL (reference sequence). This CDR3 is CASSQATGSNQPQHF. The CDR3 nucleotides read TGTGCCAGCAGCCAAGCTACAGGGAGCAATCAGCCCCAGCATTTT.